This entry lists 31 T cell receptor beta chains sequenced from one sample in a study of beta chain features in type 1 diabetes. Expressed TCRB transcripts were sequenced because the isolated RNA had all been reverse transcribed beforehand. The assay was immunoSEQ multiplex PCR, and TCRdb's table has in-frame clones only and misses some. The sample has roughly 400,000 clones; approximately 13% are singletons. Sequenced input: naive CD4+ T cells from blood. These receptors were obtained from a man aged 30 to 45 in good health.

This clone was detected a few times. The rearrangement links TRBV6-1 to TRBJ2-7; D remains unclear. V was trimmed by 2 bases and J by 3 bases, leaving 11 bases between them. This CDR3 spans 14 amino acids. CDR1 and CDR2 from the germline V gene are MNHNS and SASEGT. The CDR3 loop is CASSETRPGYEQYV. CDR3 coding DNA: TGTGCCAGCAGTGAAACCCGACCAGGCTACGAGCAGTACGTC.

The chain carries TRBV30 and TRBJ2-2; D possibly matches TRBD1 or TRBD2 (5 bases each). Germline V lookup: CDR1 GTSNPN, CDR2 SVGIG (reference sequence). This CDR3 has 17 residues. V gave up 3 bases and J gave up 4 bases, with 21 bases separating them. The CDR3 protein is CAWSPHTGPAGTGELFF. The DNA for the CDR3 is TGTGCCTGGAGCCCACACACGGGGCCGGCGGGCACCGGGGAGCTGTTTTTT.

The CDR3 DNA reads TGTGCCAGCAGCTTAGCGCTTTCCTCCTACAATGAGCAGTTCTTC. As protein: CASSLALSSYNEQFF. The gene calls are TRBV7-3 and TRBJ2-1; D is undetermined. Germline assignment: CDR1 SGHTA and CDR2 FQGTGA. This CDR3 is 15 amino acids long. V lost 2 bases, J lost 0 bases, and 8 bases lay in between.

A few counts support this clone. In DNA form, the CDR3 reads TGTGCCAGCAGCTTAGGACACGGTGGTGAAGCTTTCTTT. Translated: CASSLGHGGEAFF. This sequence joins TRBV7-9 and TRBJ1-1; D is uncertain. This CDR3 spans 13 amino acids. Germline V lookup: CDR1 SEHNR, CDR2 FQNEAQ (reference sequence). The germline V and J ends were trimmed by 1 base and 7 bases, with 10 bases remaining between them.

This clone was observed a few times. CDR3 amino acids: CASSLGLAGGLIPYEQYV. CDR3 nucleotides: TGTGCCAGCAGCTTGGGACTAGCGGGAGGGCTCATCCCCTACGAGCAGTACGTC. The gene calls are TRBV11-2 and TRBJ2-7; TRBD2 agrees at 16 bases. The ends lost 3 bases at V and 2 bases at J; junction bases unmatched: 7. Germline assignment: CDR1 SGHAT and CDR2 FQNNGV. This CDR3 comprises 18 residues.

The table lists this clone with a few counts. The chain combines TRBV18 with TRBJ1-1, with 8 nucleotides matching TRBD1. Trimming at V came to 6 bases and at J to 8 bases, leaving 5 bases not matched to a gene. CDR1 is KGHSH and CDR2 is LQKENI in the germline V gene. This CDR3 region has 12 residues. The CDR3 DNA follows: TGTGCCAGCTCCCTCCGGGACAGGGAAGCTTTCTTT. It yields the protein CASSLRDREAFF.

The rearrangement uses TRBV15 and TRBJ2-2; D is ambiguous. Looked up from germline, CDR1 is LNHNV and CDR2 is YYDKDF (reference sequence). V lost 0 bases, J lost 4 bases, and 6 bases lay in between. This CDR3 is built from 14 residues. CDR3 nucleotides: TGTGCCACCAGCAGAGATCAGGTCACCGGGGAGCTGTTTTTT. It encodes CATSRDQVTGELFF.

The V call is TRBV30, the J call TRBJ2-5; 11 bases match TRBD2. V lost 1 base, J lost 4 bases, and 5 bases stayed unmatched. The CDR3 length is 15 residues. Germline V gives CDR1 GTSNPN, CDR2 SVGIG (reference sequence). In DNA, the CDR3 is TGTGCCTGGAGTGGACTAGCGGGAAGGGCAGAGACCCAGTACTTC. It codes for CAWSGLAGRAETQYF.

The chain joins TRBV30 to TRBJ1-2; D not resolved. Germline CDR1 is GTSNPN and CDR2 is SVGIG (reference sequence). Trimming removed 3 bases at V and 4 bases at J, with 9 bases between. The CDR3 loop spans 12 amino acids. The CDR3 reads CAWRGVGYGYTF. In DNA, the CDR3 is TGTGCCTGGAGGGGTGTGGGCTATGGCTACACCTTC.

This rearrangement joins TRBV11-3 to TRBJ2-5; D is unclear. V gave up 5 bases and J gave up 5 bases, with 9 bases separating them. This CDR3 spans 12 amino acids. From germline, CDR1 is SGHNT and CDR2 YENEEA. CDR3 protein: CASSPSEETQYF. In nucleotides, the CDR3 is TGTGCCAGCAGCCCCTCGGAGGAGACCCAGTACTTC.

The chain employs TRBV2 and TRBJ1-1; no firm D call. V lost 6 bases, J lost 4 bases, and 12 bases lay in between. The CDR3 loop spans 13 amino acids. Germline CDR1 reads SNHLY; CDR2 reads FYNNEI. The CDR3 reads CASRVTLLTEAFF. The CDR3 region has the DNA TGTGCCAGCAGGGTTACACTACTCACTGAAGCTTTCTTT.

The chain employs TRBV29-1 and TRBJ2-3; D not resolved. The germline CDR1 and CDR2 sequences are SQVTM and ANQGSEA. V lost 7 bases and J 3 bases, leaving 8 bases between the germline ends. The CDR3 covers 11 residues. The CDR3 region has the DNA TGCAGCGGGGTAACTACAGATACGCAGTATTTT. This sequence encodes CSGVTTDTQYF.

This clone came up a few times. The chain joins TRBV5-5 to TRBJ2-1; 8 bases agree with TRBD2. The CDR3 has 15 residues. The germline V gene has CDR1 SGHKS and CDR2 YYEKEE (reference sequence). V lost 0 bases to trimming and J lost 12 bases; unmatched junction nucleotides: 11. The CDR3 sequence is CASSLGLAGTLWQFF. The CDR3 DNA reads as TGTGCCAGCAGCTTGGGCTTAGCGGGGACCTTATGGCAGTTCTTC.

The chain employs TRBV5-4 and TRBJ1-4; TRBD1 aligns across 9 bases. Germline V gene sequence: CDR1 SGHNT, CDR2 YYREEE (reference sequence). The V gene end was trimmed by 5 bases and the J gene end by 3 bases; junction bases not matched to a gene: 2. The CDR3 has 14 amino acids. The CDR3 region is CASRRDRANEKLFF. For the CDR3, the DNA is TGTGCCAGCAGGCGGGACAGGGCTAATGAAAAACTGTTTTTT.

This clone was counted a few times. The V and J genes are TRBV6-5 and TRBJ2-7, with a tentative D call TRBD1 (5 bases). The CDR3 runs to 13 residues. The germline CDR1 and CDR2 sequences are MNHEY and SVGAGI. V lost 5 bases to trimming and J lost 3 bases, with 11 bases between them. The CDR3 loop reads CASSAGLRYEQYV. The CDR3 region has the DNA TGTGCCAGCAGTGCAGGGCTCCGCTACGAGCAGTACGTC.

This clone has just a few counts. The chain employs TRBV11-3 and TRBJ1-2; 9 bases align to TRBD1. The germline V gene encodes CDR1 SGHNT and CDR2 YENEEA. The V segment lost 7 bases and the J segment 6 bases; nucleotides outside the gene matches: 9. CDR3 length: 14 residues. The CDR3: CASTSSGQGHGYTF. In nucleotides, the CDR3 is TGTGCCAGCACCTCGTCGGGACAGGGACATGGCTACACCTTC.

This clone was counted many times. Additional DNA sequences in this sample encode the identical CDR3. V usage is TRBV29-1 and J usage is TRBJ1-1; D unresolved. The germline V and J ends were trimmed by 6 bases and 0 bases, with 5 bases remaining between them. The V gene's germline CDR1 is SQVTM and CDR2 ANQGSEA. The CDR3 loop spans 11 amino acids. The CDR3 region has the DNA TGCAGCGTAACGGTGAACACTGAAGCTTTCTTT. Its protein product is CSVTVNTEAFF.

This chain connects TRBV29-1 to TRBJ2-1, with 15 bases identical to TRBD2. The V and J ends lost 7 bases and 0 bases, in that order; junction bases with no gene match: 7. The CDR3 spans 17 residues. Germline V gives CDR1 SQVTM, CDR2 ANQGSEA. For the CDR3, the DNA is TGCAGCGCCACCGGACTAGCGGGGGGGAGCTCCTACAATGAGCAGTTCTTC. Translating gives CSATGLAGGSSYNEQFF.

The chain's CDR3 is CASSPGTLPGEQYF. The CDR3 coding sequence is TGCGCCAGCAGCCCCGGGACCTTACCGGGAGAGCAGTACTTC. This chain uses TRBV5-1 with TRBJ2-7; D may correspond to TRBD1 or TRBD2 (5 bases each). Germline V gene data show CDR1 as SGHRS and CDR2 as YFSETQ. CDR3 length: 14 amino acids. Trimming took off 4 bases at V and 7 bases at J, with 18 bases between the two ends.

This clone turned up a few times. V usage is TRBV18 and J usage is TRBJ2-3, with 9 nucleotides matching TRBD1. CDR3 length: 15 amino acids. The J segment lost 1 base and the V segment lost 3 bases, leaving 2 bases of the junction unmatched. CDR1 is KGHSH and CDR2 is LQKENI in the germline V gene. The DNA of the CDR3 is TGTGCCAGCTCACCTAGACAGGGGGGCACAGATACGCAGTATTTT. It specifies CASSPRQGGTDTQYF.

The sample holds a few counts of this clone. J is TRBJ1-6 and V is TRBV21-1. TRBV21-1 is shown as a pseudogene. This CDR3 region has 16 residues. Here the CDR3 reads CASSKEGGTLVRPLHF. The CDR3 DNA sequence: TGTGCCAGCAGCAAAGAAGGGGGGACATTAGTACGCCCCCTCCACTTT.

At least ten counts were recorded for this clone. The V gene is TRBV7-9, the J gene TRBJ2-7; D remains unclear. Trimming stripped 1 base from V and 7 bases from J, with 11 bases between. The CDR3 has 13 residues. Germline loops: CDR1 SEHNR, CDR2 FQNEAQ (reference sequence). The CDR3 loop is CASSLGRAAEQYV. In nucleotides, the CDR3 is TGTGCCAGCAGCTTAGGAAGAGCAGCTGAGCAGTACGTC.

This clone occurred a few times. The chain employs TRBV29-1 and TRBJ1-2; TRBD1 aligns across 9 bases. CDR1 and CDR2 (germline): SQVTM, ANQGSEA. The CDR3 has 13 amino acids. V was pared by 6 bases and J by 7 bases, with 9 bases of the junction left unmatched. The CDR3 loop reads CSVSDRGGSGYTF. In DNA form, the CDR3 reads TGCAGCGTCTCGGACAGGGGAGGCTCTGGCTACACCTTC.

The CDR3 loop reads CASSPSKGSYGYTF. CDR3 nucleotide sequence: TGTGCCAGCAGTCCCTCCAAGGGTTCCTATGGCTACACCTTC. This rearrangement joins TRBV7-2 to TRBJ1-2; D is undetermined. V was trimmed by 6 bases and J by 4 bases, leaving 15 bases between them. The length of the CDR3 is 14 residues. CDR1 and CDR2 from the germline V gene are SGHTA and FQGNSA.

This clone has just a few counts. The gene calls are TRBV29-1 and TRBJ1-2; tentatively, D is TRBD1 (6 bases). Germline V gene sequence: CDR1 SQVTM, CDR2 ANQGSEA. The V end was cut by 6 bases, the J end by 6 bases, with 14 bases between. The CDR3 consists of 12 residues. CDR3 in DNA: TGCAGCGTAGGAGACAGGAGAGATGGCTACACCTTC. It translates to CSVGDRRDGYTF. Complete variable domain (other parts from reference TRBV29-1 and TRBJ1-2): SAVISQKPSRDICQRGTSLTIQCQVDSQVTMMFWYRQQPGQSLTLIATANQGSEATYESGFVIDKFPISRPNLTFSTLTVSNMSPEDSSIYLCSVGDRRDGYTFGSGTRLTVV.

In nucleotides, the CDR3 is TGCGCCAGCAGTGATTCGGAGTTTTCACCCCTCCACTTT. Translation: CASSDSEFSPLHF. This rearrangement joins TRBV10-2 to TRBJ1-6; no reliable D call. Germline V gene lookup returns CDR1 WSHSY and CDR2 SAAADI. The CDR3 is made up of 13 amino acids. Trimming pared 3 bases from V and 9 bases from J, leaving 9 bases between.

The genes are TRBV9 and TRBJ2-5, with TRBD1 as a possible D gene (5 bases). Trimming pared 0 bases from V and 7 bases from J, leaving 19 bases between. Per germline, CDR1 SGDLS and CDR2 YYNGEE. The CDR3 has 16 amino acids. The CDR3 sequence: CASSVAGSLPGSTQYF. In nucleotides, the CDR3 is TGTGCCAGCAGCGTAGCCGGCAGCTTGCCAGGGTCGACCCAGTACTTC.

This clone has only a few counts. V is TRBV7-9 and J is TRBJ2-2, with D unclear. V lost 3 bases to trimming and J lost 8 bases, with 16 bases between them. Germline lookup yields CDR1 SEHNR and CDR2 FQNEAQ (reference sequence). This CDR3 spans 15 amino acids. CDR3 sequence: CASSFQRNILGELFF. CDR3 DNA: TGTGCCAGCAGCTTCCAGCGTAATATACTTGGGGAGCTGTTTTTT.

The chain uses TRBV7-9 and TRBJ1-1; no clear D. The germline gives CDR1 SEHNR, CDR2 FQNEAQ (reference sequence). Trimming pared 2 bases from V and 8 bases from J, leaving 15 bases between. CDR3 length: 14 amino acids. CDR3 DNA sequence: TGTGCCAGCAGCTTAAGTCTAAGTGAGGGCGAAGCTTTCTTT. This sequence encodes CASSLSLSEGEAFF. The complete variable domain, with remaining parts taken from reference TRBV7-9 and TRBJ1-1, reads DTGVSQNPRHKITKRGQNVTFRCDPISEHNRLYWYRQTLGQGPEFLTYFQNEAQLEKSRLLSDRFSAERPKGSFSTLEIQRTEQGDSAMYLCASSLSLSEGEAFFGQGTRLTVV.

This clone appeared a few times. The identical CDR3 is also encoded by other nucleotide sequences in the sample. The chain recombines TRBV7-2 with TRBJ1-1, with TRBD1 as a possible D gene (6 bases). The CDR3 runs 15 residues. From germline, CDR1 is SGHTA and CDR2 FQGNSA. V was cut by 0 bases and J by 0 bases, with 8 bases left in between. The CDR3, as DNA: TGTGCCAGCAGCTTAGCGGGACAAATGAACACTGAAGCTTTCTTT. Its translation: CASSLAGQMNTEAFF.

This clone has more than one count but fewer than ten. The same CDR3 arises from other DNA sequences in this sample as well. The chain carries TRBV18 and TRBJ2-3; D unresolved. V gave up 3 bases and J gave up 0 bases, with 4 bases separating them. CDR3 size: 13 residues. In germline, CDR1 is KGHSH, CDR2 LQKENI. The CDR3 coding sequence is TGTGCCAGCTCACCTCCAAGCACAGATACGCAGTATTTT. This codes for CASSPPSTDTQYF.